These T cell receptor beta chains were read from a single sample in a study of T-cell reconstitution after alpha-beta-depleted transplantation in children. TCRdb used MiXCR to reprocess the PCR reads, holding one entry per CDR3 protein. The data show about 580,000 distinct CDR3 sequences, 20% to 25% seen once. The input for sequencing was PBMCs, mostly from graft donor cells, taken 360 days after TCRalphabeta/CD19-depleted stem cell transplant. These receptors were collected from a boy under two years old who had a stem cell transplant for acute myeloid leukemia, so the T cells may come from the graft donor. The CDR3 runs from the conserved cysteine through the conserved F or W. A D gene is named only where the DNA matches it firmly. Rows may omit the clone size; those that give it use once, few, many or a size class.

j_call | v_call | d_call | clone_size | cdr3_nt | cdr3_aa
TRBJ2-2 | TRBV7-9 | TRBD1 | few | TGCGCCGGGACAGGGACCGGGGAGCTGTTTTTT | CAGTGTGELFF
TRBJ2-3 | TRBV3-1 | . | once | TGTGCCAGCAGCCAAGATTACGGACAGATTGACACAGATACGCAGTATTTT | CASSQDYGQIDTDTQYF
TRBJ2-1 | TRBV5-1 | TRBD2 | many | TGCGCCAGCAGCGGGGCTAGCGGGGGGCCCAATGAGCAGTTCTTC | CASSGASGGPNEQFF
TRBJ1-5 | TRBV6-6 | . | . | TGTGCCAGCGGGGGGCTGCCCCAGCATTTT | CASGGLPQHF
TRBJ1-6 | TRBV20-1 | . | . | TGCAGTGCTAGAGATTGGGCCATTAATTCACCCCTCCACTTT | CSARDWAINSPLHF
TRBJ1-2 | TRBV20-1 | . | . | TGCTGTGCTAGCACTCAGGGGTCCTCGTTAGCTAACTATGGCTACACCTTC | CCASTQGSSLANYGYTF
TRBJ2-1 | TRBV6-1 | TRBD2 | . | TGTGCCAGCAGATCCAAAGCGGGGGGAACCTACAATGAGCAGTTCTTC | CASRSKAGGTYNEQFF
TRBJ1-1 | TRBV15 | TRBD1 | few | TGTGCCACCAGCGTCCGGGACAGGGTCGATAGGACTGAAGCTTTCTTT | CATSVRDRVDRTEAFF
TRBJ2-5 | TRBV29-1 | TRBD2 | . | TGCAGCGTTGAGGGTAGCGGGGGGTACCAAGAGACCCAGTACTTC | CSVEGSGGYQETQYF
TRBJ1-1 | TRBV10-3 | TRBD1 | once | TGTGCCATCAGTACCGGACAGGGAGGAATTATGAACACTGAAGCTTTCTTT | CAISTGQGGIMNTEAFF
TRBJ1-2 | TRBV29-1 | . | . | TGCAGCGTTGAAACAACCGGCTATGGCTACACCTTC | CSVETTGYGYTF
TRBJ1-4 | TRBV27 | . | few | TGTGCCAGCAGTTTCGGTTATCTTGCAACTAATGAAAAACTGTTTTTT | CASSFGYLATNEKLFF
TRBJ1-2 | TRBV7-2 | . | many | TGTGCCAGCAGCTTAGAACAGGGAAGGAGGTATGGCTACACCTTC | CASSLEQGRRYGYTF
TRBJ2-3 | TRBV21-1 | . | few | TGTGCCAGCAGCCCCTGGACAGGGGACAGCACAGATACGCAGTATTTT | CASSPWTGDSTDTQYF
TRBJ2-1 | TRBV5-1 | TRBD2 | . | TGCGCCAGCAGCTTGGAAGCTAGCGGGGGGGCGCATGAGCAGTTCTTC | CASSLEASGGAHEQFF
TRBJ2-3 | TRBV7-6 | . | many | TGTGCCAGCAGCTTTGGGATTAGCACAGATACGCAGTATTTT | CASSFGISTDTQYF
TRBJ2-5 | TRBV20-1 | . | many | TGCAGTGCGCACCTAGAGACCCAGTACTTC | CSAHLETQYF
TRBJ1-5 | TRBV30 | . | few | TGTGCCTGGACAATGGGGTTGGATCAGCCCCAGCATTTT | CAWTMGLDQPQHF
TRBJ2-5 | TRBV12-3/TRBV12-4 | TRBD2 | many | TGTGCCAGCAGTTTGGGACTAGCTGTGGAGACCCAGTACTTC | CASSLGLAVETQYF
TRBJ2-1 | TRBV5-1 | . | few | TGCGCCAGCAGCTTCACCGAGGCCAATGAGCAGTTCTTC | CASSFTEANEQFF
TRBJ2-3 | TRBV11-2 | . | . | TGTGCCAGCAGCTTAAATCAGGGCACATCGTTGTCCACAGATACGCAGTATTTT | CASSLNQGTSLSTDTQYF
TRBJ2-1 | TRBV15 | TRBD1 | few | TGTGCCACCAGCAGGAAAGGGGGCAGGGGCCTCTACAATGAGCAGTTCTTC | CATSRKGGRGLYNEQFF
TRBJ2-3 | TRBV29-1 | . | many | TGCAGCGTTGAGGGCAGGCGAGACACAGATACGCAGTATTTT | CSVEGRRDTDTQYF
TRBJ2-1 | TRBV20-1 | . | few | TGCAGTGCTAGGGGGAGTACCTACAATGAGCAGTTCTTC | CSARGSTYNEQFF
TRBJ2-1 | TRBV20-1 | . | . | TGCAGTGCTGGGCATTCAGTAATGACCGGTGAGCAGTTCTTC | CSAGHSVMTGEQFF
TRBJ2-1 | TRBV15 | TRBD1 | . | TGTGCCACCAGCAGAGATAGGGACAGGGTGCCCTACAATGAGCAGTTCTTC | CATSRDRDRVPYNEQFF
TRBJ2-1 | TRBV18 | . | . | TGTGCCAGCTCACTTTTCGGGACGGGGTACAATGAGCAGTTCTTC | CASSLFGTGYNEQFF
TRBJ1-6 | TRBV2 | TRBD1 | many | TGTGCCAGCAGTGCGGGGACAGGGATCGGTTCACCCCTCCACTTT | CASSAGTGIGSPLHF
TRBJ2-3 | TRBV14 | . | many | TGTGCCAGCAGCCAGACCACCCGGATGGATACGCAGTATTTT | CASSQTTRMDTQYF
TRBJ2-4 | TRBV7-2 | . | . | TGTGCCAGCAGCTTAATCTCCCACTCTGACATTCAGTACTTC | CASSLISHSDIQYF
TRBJ2-5 | TRBV11-2 | . | . | TGTGCCAGCAGCTTAGGTCGCAGGACCCAAGAGACCCAGTACTTC | CASSLGRRTQETQYF
TRBJ1-1 | TRBV12-3/TRBV12-4 | . | . | TGTGCCAGCAGCCTCGGGATGGGAGCTTTCTTT | CASSLGMGAFF
TRBJ1-2 | TRBV29-1 | . | many | TGCAGCGTTGAACAGGGAGTAAAAGGCTACACCTTC | CSVEQGVKGYTF
TRBJ2-3 | TRBV6-5 | . | many | TGTGCCAGCAGTTACTCGGCGACCACAGATACGCAGTATTTT | CASSYSATTDTQYF
TRBJ2-5 | TRBV5-5 | . | once | TGTGCCAGCAGCTTGGCGGCGGTTGGAGAGACCCAGTACTTC | CASSLAAVGETQYF
TRBJ1-2 | TRBV5-1 | TRBD1 | few | TGCGCCAGCAGCTTGGAGGACAGGGGTAGTGGCTACACCTTC | CASSLEDRGSGYTF
TRBJ2-6 | TRBV9 | . | many | TGTGCCAGCAGCCCCGAAGACGGGACCCGGGGGGCCAACGTCCTGACTTTC | CASSPEDGTRGANVLTF
TRBJ2-1 | TRBV14 | . | many | TGTGCCAGCAGCCCCCCTAATCTGGGGACAATTAACAATGAGCAGTTCTTC | CASSPPNLGTINNEQFF
TRBJ2-6 | TRBV7-2 | TRBD2 | . | TGTGCCAGCAGCTTAGCTGCGGGGGTCATAGGGTCTGGGGCCAACGTCCTGACTTTC | CASSLAAGVIGSGANVLTF
TRBJ1-1 | TRBV18 | . | . | TGTGCCAGCTCCGGGGACACTGAAGCTTTCTTT | CASSGDTEAFF
TRBJ2-1 | TRBV7-2 | TRBD2 | once | TGTGCCAGCAGACGAGCGGGGGGCCGGACCAATGAGCAGTTCTTC | CASRRAGGRTNEQFF
TRBJ2-5 | TRBV10-3 | . | . | TGTGCCATCAGTGAAGGGGGAGGGGAGACCCAGTACTTC | CAISEGGGETQYF
TRBJ2-5 | TRBV12-3/TRBV12-4 | . | many | TGTGCCAGCAGTTCAGCGGGCTTAGCGGCCCAGTACTTC | CASSSAGLAAQYF
TRBJ1-2 | TRBV29-1 | . | . | TGCAGCGGATTGGACAGTAATTCTGGCTACACCTTC | CSGLDSNSGYTF
TRBJ2-7 | TRBV4-2 | . | . | TGTGCCATCGGCCCCCGGGACAACTACGAGCAGTACTTC | CAIGPRDNYEQYF
TRBJ1-1 | TRBV29-1 | . | . | TGCAGCGGGGGGAGGGGCCGTGAAGCTTTCTTT | CSGGRGREAFF
TRBJ2-1 | TRBV20-1 | . | . | TGCAGTGCTACAGGGGTGTCCTACAATGAGCAGTTCTTC | CSATGVSYNEQFF
TRBJ1-2 | TRBV13 | . | . | TGTGCCAGCAGCTTCCCAGGTTACTATGGCTACACCTTC | CASSFPGYYGYTF
TRBJ1-3 | TRBV11-2 | . | . | TGTGCCAGCAGCCCCCCCCGCGGGGGGCGCGGAAACACCATATATTTT | CASSPPRGGRGNTIYF
TRBJ2-7 | TRBV15 | . | . | TGTGCCACCAGCAGCTCGGTGGTGTCGACAGACCGTTCCTACGAGCAGTACTTC | CATSSSVVSTDRSYEQYF
TRBJ2-5 | TRBV20-1 | TRBD2 | few | TGCATGTGGGAGCGGGGGCAGACCCAGTACTTC | CMWERGQTQYF
TRBJ2-5 | TRBV7-2 | . | . | TGTGCCAGCAGCTTAGTTGGGAGCATTCTGGAGACCCAGTACTTC | CASSLVGSILETQYF
TRBJ2-1 | TRBV12-3/TRBV12-4 | . | . | TGTGCCAGCAGTTTATGGGTAGCGAGGTTCTACAATGAGCAGTTCTTC | CASSLWVARFYNEQFF
TRBJ2-3 | TRBV6-5 | TRBD2 | few | TGTGCCAGCAGTTACGGGACTACGGGTCCAGATACGCAGTATTTT | CASSYGTTGPDTQYF
TRBJ1-2 | TRBV6-5 | . | few | TGTGCCACGTACCGGAGGAACTATGGCTACACCTTC | CATYRRNYGYTF
TRBJ2-7 | TRBV4-1 | . | many | TGCGCCAGCAGCCAAGAATGGAGAGAGGGGGCCTACGAGCAGTACTTC | CASSQEWREGAYEQYF